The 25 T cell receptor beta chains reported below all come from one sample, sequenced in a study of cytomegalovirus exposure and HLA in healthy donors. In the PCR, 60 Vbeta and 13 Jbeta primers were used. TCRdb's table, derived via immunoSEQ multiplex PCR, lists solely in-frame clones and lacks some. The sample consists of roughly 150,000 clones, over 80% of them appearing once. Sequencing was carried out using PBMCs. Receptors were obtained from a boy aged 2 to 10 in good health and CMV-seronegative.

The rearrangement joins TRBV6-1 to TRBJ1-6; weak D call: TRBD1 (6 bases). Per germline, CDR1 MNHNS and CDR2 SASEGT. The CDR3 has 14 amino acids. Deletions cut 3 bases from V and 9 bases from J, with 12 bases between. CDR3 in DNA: TGTGCCAGCAGTGATCAGGGGTCCGCTTCACCCCTCCACTTT. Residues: CASSDQGSASPLHF.

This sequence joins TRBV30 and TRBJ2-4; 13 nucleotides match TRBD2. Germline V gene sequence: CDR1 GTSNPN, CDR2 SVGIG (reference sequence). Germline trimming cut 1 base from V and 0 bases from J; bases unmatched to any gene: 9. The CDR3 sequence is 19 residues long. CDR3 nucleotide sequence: TGTGCCTGGAGTGAGCCGGGACTAGCGGGACTTCTAGCCAAAAACATTCAGTACTTC. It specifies CAWSEPGLAGLLAKNIQYF.

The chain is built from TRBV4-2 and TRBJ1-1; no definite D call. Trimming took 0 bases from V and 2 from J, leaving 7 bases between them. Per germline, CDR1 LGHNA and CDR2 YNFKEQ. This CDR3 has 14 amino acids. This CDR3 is CASSQDLLNTEAFF. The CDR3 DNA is TGTGCCAGCAGCCAAGACCTATTAAACACTGAAGCTTTCTTT.

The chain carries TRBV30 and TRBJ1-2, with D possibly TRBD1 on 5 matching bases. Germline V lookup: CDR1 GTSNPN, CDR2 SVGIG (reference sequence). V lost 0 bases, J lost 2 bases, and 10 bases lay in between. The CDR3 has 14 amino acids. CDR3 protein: CAWSVGATNYGYTF. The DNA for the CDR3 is TGTGCCTGGAGTGTAGGGGCGACCAACTATGGCTACACCTTC.

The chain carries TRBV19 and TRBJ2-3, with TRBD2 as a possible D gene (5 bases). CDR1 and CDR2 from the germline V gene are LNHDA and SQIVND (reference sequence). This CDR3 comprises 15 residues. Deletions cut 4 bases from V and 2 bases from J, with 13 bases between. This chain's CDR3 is CASSTLGVSTDTQYF. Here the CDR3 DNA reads TGTGCCAGTAGTACCCTCGGGGTATCCACAGATACGCAGTATTTT.

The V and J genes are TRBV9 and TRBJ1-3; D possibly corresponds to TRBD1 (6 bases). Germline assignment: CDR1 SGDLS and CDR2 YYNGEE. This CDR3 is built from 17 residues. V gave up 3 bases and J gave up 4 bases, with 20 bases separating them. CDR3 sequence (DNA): TGTGCCAGCAGCGCCGCCTCAGGGGAGGGGGTAGGAAACACCATATATTTT. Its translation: CASSAASGEGVGNTIYF.

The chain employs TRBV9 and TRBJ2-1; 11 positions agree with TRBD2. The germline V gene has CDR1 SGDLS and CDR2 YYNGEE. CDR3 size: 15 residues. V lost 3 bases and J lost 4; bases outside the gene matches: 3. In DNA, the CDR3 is TGTGCCAGCAGCGCCGGACTAGCGGGTTACAATGAGCAGTTCTTC. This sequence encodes CASSAGLAGYNEQFF.

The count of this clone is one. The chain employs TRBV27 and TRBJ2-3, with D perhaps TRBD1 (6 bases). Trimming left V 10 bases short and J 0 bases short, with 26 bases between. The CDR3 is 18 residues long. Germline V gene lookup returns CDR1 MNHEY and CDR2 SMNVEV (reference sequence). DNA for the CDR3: TGTGCCACCAGAGATCGCCTCATACAGGGCCCGAGCACAGATACGCAGTATTTT. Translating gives CATRDRLIQGPSTDTQYF.

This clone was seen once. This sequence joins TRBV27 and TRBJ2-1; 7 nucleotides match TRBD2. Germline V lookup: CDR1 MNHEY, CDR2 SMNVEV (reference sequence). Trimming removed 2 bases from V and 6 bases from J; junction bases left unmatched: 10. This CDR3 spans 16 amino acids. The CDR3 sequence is CASSLIAGPGSNEQFF. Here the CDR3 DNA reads TGTGCCAGCAGTTTAATAGCGGGCCCGGGGAGCAATGAGCAGTTCTTC.

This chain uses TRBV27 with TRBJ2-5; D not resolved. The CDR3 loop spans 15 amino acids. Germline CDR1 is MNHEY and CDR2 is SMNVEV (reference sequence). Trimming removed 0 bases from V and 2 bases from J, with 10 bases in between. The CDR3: CASSLSHGLQETQYF. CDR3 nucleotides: TGTGCCAGCAGTTTATCCCATGGGCTACAAGAGACCCAGTACTTC.

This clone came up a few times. CDR3 sequence reads: CASSRDRVNTEAFF. The DNA of the CDR3 is TGTGCCAGCAGCAGGGACAGGGTGAACACTGAAGCTTTCTTT. The chain has TRBV5-4 and TRBJ1-1, with 9 bases lining up with TRBD1. V was clipped by 4 bases and J by 0 bases; unmatched bases: 1. The CDR3 is made up of 14 amino acids. CDR1 is SGHNT, CDR2 YYREEE, per germline (reference sequence).

The CDR3 protein is CASSRDRTDGYTF. In DNA form, the CDR3 reads TGTGCCAGCAGTCGGGACAGGACTGATGGCTACACCTTC. This chain joins TRBV28 and TRBJ1-2, with 8 positions matching TRBD1. Germline V gene lookup returns CDR1 MDHEN and CDR2 SYDVKM. The CDR3 runs to 13 residues. J gave up 6 bases and V 5 bases, and 5 bases lay outside the gene matches.

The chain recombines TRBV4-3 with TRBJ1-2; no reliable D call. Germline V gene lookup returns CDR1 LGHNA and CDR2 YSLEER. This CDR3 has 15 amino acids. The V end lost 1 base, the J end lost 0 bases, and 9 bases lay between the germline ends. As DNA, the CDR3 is TGCGCCAGCAGCCAAGTTTACGGAGCTAACTATGGCTACACCTTC. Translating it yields CASSQVYGANYGYTF.

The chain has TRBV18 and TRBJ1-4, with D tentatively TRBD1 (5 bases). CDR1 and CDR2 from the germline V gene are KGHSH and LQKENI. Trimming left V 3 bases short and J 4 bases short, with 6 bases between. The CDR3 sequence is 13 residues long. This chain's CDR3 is CASSPGLNEKLFF. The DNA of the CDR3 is TGTGCCAGCTCACCGGGACTTAATGAAAAACTGTTTTTT.

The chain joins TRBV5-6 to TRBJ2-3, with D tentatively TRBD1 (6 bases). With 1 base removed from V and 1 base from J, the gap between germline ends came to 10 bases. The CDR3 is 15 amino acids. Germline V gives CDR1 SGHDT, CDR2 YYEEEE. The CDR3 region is CASSLRGGGTDTQYF. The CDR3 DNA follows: TGTGCCAGCAGCTTGCGAGGGGGAGGCACAGATACGCAGTATTTT.

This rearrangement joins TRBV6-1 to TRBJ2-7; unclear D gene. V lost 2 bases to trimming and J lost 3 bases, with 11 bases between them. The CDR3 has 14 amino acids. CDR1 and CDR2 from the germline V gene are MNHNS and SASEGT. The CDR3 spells CASSEYERFYEQYF. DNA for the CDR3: TGTGCCAGCAGTGAATATGAGCGTTTCTACGAGCAGTACTTC.

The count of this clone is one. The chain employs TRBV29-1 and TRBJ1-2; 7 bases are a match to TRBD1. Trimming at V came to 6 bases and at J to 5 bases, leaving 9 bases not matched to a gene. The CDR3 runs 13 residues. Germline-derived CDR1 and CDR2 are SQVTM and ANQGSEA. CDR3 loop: CSVDPGQTYGYTF. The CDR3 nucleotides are TGCAGCGTAGACCCGGGACAGACATATGGCTACACCTTC.

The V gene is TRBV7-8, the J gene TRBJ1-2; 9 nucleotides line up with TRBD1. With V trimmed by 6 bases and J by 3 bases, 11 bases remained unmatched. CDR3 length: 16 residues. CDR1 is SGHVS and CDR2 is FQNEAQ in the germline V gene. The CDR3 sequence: CASRPNRGQIDYGYTF. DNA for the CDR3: TGTGCCAGCAGACCGAACAGGGGGCAGATAGACTATGGCTACACCTTC.

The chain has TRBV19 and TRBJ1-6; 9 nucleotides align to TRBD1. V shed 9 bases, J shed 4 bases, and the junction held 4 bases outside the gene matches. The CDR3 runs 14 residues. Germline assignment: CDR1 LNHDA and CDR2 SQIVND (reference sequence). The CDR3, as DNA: TGTGCCAGCCGGGGACAGGGATATAATTCACCCCTCCACTTT. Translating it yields CASRGQGYNSPLHF.

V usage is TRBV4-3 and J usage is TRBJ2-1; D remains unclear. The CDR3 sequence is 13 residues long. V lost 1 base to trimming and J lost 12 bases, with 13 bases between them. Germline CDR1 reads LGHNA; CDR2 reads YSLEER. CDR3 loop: CASSQGGSVGQFF. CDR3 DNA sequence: TGCGCCAGCAGCCAAGGAGGTTCGGTGGGGCAGTTCTTC.

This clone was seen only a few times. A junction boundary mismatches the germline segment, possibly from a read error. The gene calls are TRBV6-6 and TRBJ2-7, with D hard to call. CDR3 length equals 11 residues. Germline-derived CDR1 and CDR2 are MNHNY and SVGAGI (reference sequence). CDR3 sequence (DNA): TGTGCCAGCAGCCCCGGTTACGGGCAGTACTTC. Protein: CASSPGYGQYF.

This chain's CDR3 is CASGFPQAGYYGYTF. The CDR3 DNA follows: TGTGCTAGTGGTTTTCCACAGGCCGGTTACTATGGCTACACCTTC. The V and J genes are TRBV12-5 and TRBJ1-2; D is possibly TRBD1 (5 bases). The germline V gene encodes CDR1 LGHNT and CDR2 FRNRAP. The CDR3 is 15 amino acids. Trimming removed 3 bases at V and 3 bases at J, with 14 bases between.

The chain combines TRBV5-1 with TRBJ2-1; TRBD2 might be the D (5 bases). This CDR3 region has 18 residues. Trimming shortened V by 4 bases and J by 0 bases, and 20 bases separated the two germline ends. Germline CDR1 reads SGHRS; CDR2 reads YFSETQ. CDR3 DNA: TGCGCCAGCAGCACTGGAGGCCTCGTTGTTAGCTCCTACAATGAGCAGTTCTTC. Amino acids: CASSTGGLVVSSYNEQFF.

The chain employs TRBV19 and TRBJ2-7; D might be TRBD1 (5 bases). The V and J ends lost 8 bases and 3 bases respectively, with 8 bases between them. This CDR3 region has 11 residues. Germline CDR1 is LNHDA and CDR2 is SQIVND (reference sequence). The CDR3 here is CASGAGYEQYF. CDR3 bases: TGTGCCAGTGGGGCTGGCTACGAGCAGTACTTC.

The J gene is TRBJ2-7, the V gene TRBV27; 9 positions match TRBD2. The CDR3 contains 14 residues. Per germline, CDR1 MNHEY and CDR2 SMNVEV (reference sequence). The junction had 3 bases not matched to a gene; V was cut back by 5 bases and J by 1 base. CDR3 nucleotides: TGTGCCAGCAGTCCTCTAGCGGGGTCCTACGAGCAGTACTTC. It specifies CASSPLAGSYEQYF.